This TCR beta chain was identified in a study of T cell responses to AZD1222 COVID-19 vaccine. Points from the study as a whole: The donors showed a predominance of white British ancestry and of females, with possible underestimation of clonal diversity. Targets within unmutated variant regions were reportedly found for nearly half of spike-specific TCRs.

The data were produced by immunoSEQ multiplex PCR, yet TCRdb's version contains in-frame clones alone and is incomplete. The repertoire holds about 270,000 clones, with almost 95% as singletons. This CDR3 spans 16 amino acids. Germline values: CDR1 SGHNT, CDR2 YYREEE (reference sequence). Trimming took off 0 bases at V and 3 bases at J, with 14 bases between the two ends. About this clone itself: Its antigen remains unidentified.

The chain has TRBV5-4 and TRBJ2-3; the D is unclear. Specimen: peripheral blood, collected 28 days after the second AZD1222 dose. The receptor was derived from an adult who received the AZD1222 COVID-19 vaccine. The CDR3 loop is CASSLAGVERTDTQYF. In DNA, the CDR3 is TGTGCCAGCAGCTTGGCCGGCGTCGAGAGGACAGATACGCAGTATTTT.